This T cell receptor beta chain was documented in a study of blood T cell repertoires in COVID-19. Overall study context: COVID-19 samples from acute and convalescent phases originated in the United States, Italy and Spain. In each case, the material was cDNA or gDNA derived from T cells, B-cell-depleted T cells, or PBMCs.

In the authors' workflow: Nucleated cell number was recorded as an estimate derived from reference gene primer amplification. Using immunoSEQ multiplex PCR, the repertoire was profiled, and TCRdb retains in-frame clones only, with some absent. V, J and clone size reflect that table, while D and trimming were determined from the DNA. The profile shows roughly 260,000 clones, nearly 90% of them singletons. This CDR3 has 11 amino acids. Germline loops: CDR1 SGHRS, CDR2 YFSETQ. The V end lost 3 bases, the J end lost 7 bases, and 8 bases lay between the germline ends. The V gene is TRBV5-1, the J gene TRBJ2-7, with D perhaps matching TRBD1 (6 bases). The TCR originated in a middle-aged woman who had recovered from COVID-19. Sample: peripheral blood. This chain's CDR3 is CASSYQGEQYF. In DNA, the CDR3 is TGCGCCAGCAGCTACCAGGGGGAGCAGTACTTC.